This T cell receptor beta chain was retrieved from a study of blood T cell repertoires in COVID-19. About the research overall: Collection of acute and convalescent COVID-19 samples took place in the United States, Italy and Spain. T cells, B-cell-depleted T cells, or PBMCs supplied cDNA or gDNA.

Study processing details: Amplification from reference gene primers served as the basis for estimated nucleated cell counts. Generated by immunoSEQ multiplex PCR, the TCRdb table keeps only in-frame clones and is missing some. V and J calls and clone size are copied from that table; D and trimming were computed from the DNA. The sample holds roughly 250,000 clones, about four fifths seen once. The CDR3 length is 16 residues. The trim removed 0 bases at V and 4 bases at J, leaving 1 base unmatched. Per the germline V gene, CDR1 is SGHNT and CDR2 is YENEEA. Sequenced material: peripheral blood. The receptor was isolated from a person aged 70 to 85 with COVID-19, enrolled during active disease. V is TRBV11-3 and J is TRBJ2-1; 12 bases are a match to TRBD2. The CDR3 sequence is CASSLDGTSGYNEQFF. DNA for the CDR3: TGTGCCAGCAGCTTAGACGGGACTAGCGGGTACAATGAGCAGTTCTTC.